This T cell receptor beta chain derives from a study of blood T cell repertoires in COVID-19. Study in general: Donors in the United States, Italy and Spain gave samples during acute or convalescent COVID-19. Nucleic acid was either cDNA or gDNA, and it came from T cells, B-cell-depleted T cells, or PBMCs.

Data came from immunoSEQ multiplex PCR; TCRdb stores just in-frame clones and leaves some out. The profile shows approximately 470,000 clones, approximately 90% of them singletons. Individuals drawn from 24 US areas were roughly 18 to 89 years old. Before being deemed recovered, Cohort 3 donors had two negative PCRs, clearance, or symptom resolution. A few counts support this clone. With 6 bases removed from V and 5 bases from J, the gap between germline ends came to 13 bases. Germline lookup yields CDR1 MNHEY and CDR2 SVGAGI. CDR3 size: 14 residues. The chain uses TRBV6-5 and TRBJ2-2; D may be TRBD1 (8 bases). The sequenced sample consisted of PBMCs or T cells enriched from blood (not recorded which). The sequence came from a woman aged 18-30 years who had recovered from COVID-19. The CDR3, as DNA: TGTGCCAGCAGCACAGGGGGGGGAACCGGGGAGCTGTTTTTT. It translates to CASSTGGGTGELFF.